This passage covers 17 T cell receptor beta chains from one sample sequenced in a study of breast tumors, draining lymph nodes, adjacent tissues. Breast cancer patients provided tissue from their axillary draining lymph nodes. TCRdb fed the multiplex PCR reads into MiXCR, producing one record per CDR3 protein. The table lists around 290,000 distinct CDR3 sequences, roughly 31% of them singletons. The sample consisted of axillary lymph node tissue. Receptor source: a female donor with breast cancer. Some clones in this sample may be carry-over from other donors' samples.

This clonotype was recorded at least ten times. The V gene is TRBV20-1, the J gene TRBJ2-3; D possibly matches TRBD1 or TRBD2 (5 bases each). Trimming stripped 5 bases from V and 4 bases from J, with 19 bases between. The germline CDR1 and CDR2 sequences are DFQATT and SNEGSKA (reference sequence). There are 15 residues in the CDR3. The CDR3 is CSADSGTPRADTQYF. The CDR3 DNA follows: TGCAGTGCTGACTCCGGGACCCCTCGAGCAGATACGCAGTATTTT.

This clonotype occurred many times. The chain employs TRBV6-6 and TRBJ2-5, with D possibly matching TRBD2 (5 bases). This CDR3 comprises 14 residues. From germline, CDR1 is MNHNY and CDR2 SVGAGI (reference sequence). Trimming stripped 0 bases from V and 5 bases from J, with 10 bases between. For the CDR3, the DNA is TGTGCCAGCAGTTACTCTTTAAAGCGGGAGACCCAGTACTTC. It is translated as CASSYSLKRETQYF.

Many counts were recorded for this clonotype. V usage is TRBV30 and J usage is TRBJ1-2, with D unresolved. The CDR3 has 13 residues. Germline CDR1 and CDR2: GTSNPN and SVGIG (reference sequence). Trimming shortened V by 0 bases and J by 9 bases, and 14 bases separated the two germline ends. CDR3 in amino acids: CAWSVRGGLSYTF. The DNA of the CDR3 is TGTGCCTGGAGTGTACGCGGAGGCCTGAGCTACACCTTC.

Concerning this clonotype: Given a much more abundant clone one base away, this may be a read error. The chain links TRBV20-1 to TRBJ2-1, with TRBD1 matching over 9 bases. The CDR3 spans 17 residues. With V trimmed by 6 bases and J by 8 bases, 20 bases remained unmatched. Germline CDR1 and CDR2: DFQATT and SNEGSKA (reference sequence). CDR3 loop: CSANLARDRALLDEQFF. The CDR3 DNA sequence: TGCAGTGCAAACCTGGCAAGGGACAGGGCGCTTTTGGATGAGCAGTTCTTC.

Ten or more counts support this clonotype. CDR3 in DNA: TGTGCCAGCAGCTTAACCTCCGGGACAGTCGGCTACACCTTC. Its protein product is CASSLTSGTVGYTF. This sequence joins TRBV7-9 and TRBJ1-2; 7 bases match TRBD1. The CDR3 is 14 amino acids. The germline V gene has CDR1 SEHNR and CDR2 FQNEAQ (reference sequence). V lost 2 bases to trimming and J lost 8 bases; unmatched junction nucleotides: 8.

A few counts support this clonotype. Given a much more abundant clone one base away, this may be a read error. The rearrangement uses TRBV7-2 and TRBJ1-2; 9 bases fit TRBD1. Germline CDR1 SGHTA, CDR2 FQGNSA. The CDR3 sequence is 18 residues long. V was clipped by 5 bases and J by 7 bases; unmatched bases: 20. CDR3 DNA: TGTGCCAGCAGCCATGGGGGACAGGGTCGACTTTTGGGATTTGGCTACACCTTC. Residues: CASSHGGQGRLLGFGYTF.

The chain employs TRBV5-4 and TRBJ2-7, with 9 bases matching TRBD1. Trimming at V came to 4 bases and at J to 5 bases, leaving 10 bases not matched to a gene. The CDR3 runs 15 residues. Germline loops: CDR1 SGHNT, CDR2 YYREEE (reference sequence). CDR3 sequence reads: CASSIFGTGSNEQYF. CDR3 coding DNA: TGTGCCAGCAGCATTTTCGGGACAGGGAGCAACGAGCAGTACTTC.

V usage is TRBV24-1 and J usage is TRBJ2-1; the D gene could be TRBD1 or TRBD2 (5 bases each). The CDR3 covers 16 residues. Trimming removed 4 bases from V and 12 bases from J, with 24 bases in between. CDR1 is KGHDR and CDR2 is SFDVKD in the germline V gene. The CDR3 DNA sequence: TGTGCCACCAGTGACCGGGACGGCCAACTCACAGATACGCAGTTCTTC. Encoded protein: CATSDRDGQLTDTQFF.

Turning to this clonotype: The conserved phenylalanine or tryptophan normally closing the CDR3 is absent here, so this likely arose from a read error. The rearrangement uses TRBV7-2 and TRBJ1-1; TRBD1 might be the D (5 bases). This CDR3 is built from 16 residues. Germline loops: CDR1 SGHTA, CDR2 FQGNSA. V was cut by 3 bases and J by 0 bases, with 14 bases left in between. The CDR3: CASSFAGRKVNTEAFL. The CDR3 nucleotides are TGTGCCAGCAGCTTTGCGGGGCGTAAGGTGAACACTGAAGCTTTCTTG.

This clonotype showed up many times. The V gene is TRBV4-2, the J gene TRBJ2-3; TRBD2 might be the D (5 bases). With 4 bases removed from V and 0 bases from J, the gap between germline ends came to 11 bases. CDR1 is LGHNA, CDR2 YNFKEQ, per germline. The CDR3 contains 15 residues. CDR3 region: CASSRTLTSTDTQYF. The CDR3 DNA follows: TGTGCCAGCAGCCGGACTTTAACTAGCACAGATACGCAGTATTTT.

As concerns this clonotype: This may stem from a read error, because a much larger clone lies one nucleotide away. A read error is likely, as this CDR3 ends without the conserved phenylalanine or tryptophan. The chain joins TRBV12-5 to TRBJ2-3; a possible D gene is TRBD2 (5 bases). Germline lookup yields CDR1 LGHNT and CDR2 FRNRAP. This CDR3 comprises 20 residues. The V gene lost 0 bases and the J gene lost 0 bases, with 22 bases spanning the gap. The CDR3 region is CASGLVLGESGKSSTDTQYL. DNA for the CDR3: TGTGCTAGTGGTTTGGTACTCGGGGAGAGTGGCAAATCTAGCACAGATACGCAGTATCTT.

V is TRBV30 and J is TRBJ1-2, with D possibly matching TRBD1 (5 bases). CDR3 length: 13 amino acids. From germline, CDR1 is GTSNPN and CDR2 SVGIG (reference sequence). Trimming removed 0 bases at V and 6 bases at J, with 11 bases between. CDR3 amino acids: CAWSVMGDHGYTF. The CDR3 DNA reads TGTGCCTGGAGTGTAATGGGGGACCATGGCTACACCTTC.

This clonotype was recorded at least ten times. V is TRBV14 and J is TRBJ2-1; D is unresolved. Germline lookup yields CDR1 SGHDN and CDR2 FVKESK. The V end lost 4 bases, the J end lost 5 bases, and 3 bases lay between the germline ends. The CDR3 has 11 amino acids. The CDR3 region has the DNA TGTGCCAGCAGCCGTAACAATGAGCAGTTCTTC. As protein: CASSRNNEQFF.

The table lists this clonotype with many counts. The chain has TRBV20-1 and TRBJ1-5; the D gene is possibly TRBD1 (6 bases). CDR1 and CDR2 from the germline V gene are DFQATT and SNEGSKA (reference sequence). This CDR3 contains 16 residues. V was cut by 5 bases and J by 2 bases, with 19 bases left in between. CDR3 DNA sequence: TGCAGTGCTTCGGAGGGGGGTACGTGGGGCAATCAGCCCCAGCATTTT. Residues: CSASEGGTWGNQPQHF.

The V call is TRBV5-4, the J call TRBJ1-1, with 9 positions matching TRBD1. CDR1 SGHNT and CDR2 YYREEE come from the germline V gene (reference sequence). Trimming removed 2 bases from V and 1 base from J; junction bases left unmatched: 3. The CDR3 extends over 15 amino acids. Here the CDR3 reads CASSFQQGANTEAFF. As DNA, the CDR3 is TGTGCCAGCAGCTTCCAACAGGGGGCGAACACTGAAGCTTTCTTT.

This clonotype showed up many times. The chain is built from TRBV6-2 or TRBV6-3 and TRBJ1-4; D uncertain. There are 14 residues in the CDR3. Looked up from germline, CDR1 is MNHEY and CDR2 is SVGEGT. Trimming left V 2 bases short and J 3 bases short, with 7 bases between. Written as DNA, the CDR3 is TGTGCCAGCAGTTACGAGGGCTCTAATGAAAAACTGTTTTTT. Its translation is CASSYEGSNEKLFF.

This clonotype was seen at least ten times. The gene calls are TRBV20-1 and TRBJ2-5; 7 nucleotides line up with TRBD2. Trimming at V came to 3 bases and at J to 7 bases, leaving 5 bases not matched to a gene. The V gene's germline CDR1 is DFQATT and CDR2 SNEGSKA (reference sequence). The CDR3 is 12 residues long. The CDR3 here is CSARRGIGTQYF. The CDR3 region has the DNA TGCAGTGCTAGGCGGGGGATTGGGACCCAGTACTTC.